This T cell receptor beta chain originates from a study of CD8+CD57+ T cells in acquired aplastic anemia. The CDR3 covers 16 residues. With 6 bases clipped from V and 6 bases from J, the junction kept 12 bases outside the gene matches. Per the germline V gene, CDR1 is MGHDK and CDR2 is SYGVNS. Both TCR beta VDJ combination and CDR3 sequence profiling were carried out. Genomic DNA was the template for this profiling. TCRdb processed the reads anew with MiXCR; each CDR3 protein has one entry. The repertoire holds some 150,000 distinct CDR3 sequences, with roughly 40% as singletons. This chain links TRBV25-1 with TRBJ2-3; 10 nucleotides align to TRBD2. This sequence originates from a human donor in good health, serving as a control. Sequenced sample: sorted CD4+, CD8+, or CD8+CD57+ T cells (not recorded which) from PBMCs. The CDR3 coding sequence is TGTGCCAGCAGGGGGGGCCTAGCGGGAGCGGGTGATACGCAGTATTTT. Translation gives CASRGGLAGAGDTQYF. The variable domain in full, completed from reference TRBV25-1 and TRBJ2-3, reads EADIYQTPRYLVIGTGKKITLECSQTMGHDKMYWYQQDPGMELHLIHYSYGVNSTEKGDLSSESTVSRIRTEHFPLTLESARPSHTSQYLCASRGGLAGAGDTQYFGPGTRLTVL.